The entry that follows covers one TCR beta chain sequence. This sample was taken from a study of CD8 T cells in Susac syndrome. Random hexamers primed reverse transcription of roughly 0.5 to 1 ug RNA. immunoSEQ multiplex PCR amplified TCR beta CDR3 across 54 Vbeta, 13 Jbeta. One entry per CDR3 protein results from TCRdb running MiXCR on the immunoSEQ multiplex PCR reads. Among around 200,000 distinct CDR3 sequences listed, over 85% were seen once. V was pared by 1 base and J by 8 bases, with 9 bases between. Germline CDR1 is LGHDT and CDR2 is YNNKEL (reference sequence). The CDR3 sequence is 13 residues long.

V usage is TRBV3-1 and J usage is TRBJ1-3; D not certain. The source material was CD4+ T cells from PBMCs. The TCR was taken from a human donor in good health. CDR3 bases: TGTGCCAGCAGCCAAGGAGGTGGGGACACCATATATTTT. As protein: CASSQGGGDTIYF.